Included here is one T cell receptor beta chain sequence, with context. This sample is drawn from a study of blood T cell repertoires in COVID-19. Study at large: There were acute and convalescent COVID-19 samples, and they came from the United States, Italy and Spain. T cells, B-cell-depleted T cells, or PBMCs provided the cDNA or gDNA that served as material.

In the study's own analysis: Estimation of nucleated cell counts relied on the amplification of reference gene primers. Here immunoSEQ multiplex PCR was the method, and the copy in TCRdb shows in-frame clones only, minus some. D and trimming come from the DNA, and the V and J calls and clone size come from that table. Of about 240,000 clones in the sample, roughly four fifths were seen once. The source material was peripheral blood. This clonotype was sampled from a woman at least 80 years old with COVID-19, enrolled during active disease.

CDR3 in amino acids: CASSLPRVVTGELFF. CDR3 in DNA: TGTGCCAGCAGTTTACCCCGGGTGGTCACCGGGGAGCTGTTTTTT. The chain employs TRBV6-2 or TRBV6-3 and TRBJ2-2; no reliable D call. Germline V gives CDR1 MNHEY, CDR2 SVGEGT. CDR3 length equals 15 residues. The ends were cut back, 4 bases at V and 4 bases at J, with 13 bases in the middle.